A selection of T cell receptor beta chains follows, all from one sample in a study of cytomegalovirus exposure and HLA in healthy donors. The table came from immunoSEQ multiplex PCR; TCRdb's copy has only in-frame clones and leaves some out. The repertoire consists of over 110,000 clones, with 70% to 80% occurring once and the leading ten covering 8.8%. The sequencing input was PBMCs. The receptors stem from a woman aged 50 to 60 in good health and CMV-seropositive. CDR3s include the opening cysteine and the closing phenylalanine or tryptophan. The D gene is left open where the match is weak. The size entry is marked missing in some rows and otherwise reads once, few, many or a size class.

CDR3: CASSRQGSYEQYF
DNA: TGTGCCAGCAGTAGACAGGGCTCCTACGAGCAGTACTTC
V: TRBV6-1
J: TRBJ2-7
D: TRBD1
size: -

CDR3: CASSQLNRGVYEQYF
DNA: TGCGCCAGCAGTCAACTCAACAGGGGGGTCTACGAGCAGTACTTC
V: TRBV23-1
J: TRBJ2-7
D: TRBD1
size: -

CDR3: CASNSGDTHTQYF
DNA: TGCGCCAGCAATAGCGGGGATACGCATACGCAGTATTTT
V: TRBV5-1
J: TRBJ2-3
D: TRBD2
size: -

CDR3: CASSQGHPGQGWVDSYNSPLHF
DNA: TGCGCCAGCAGCCAAGGGCATCCGGGACAGGGGTGGGTGGACTCCTATAATTCACCCCTCCACTTT
V: TRBV4-3
J: TRBJ1-6
D: TRBD1
size: few

CDR3: CASSKVEGAIYGYTF
DNA: TGTGCCAGCAGCAAAGTCGAGGGGGCGATCTATGGCTACACCTTC
V: TRBV21-1
J: TRBJ1-2
D: -
size: -

CDR3: CASSLAPRQETQYF
DNA: TGTGCTAGCAGCTTAGCGCCCCGCCAGGAGACCCAGTACTTC
V: TRBV7-7
J: TRBJ2-5
D: -
size: few

CDR3: CASSTGNYGYTF
DNA: TGTGCCAGCAGCACAGGGAACTATGGCTACACCTTC
V: TRBV6-5
J: TRBJ1-2
D: -
size: few

CDR3: CASSEGSGALNEQFF
DNA: TGTGCCAGCAGTGAAGGATCAGGGGCCCTTAATGAGCAGTTCTTC
V: TRBV25-1
J: TRBJ2-1
D: -
size: -

CDR3: CASGGAWGYTF
DNA: TGTGCCAGCGGAGGTGCCTGGGGCTACACCTTC
V: TRBV28
J: TRBJ1-2
D: -
size: -

CDR3: CASSRQGGAYEQYF
DNA: TGTGCCAGCAGTAGACAGGGAGGCGCCTACGAGCAGTACTTC
V: TRBV6-5
J: TRBJ2-7
D: -
size: -

CDR3: CATPGTGVGYTF
DNA: TGTGCCACCCCCGGGACAGGGGTCGGCTACACCTTC
V: TRBV30
J: TRBJ1-2
D: TRBD1
size: few

CDR3: CASSSPGGLIYEQYF
DNA: TGTGCCAGCAGCTCCCCGGGGGGACTTATCTACGAGCAGTACTTC
V: TRBV6-5
J: TRBJ2-7
D: TRBD2
size: -

CDR3: CASSSGRGRMGQYF
DNA: TGTGCCAGCAGCTCCGGTAGGGGGCGAATGGGGCAGTACTTC
V: TRBV5-8
J: TRBJ2-7
D: TRBD1
size: -

CDR3: CASSLGLFSSGANVLTF
DNA: TGCGCCAGCAGCTTGGGACTTTTCAGCTCTGGGGCCAACGTCCTGACTTTC
V: TRBV5-1
J: TRBJ2-6
D: -
size: -